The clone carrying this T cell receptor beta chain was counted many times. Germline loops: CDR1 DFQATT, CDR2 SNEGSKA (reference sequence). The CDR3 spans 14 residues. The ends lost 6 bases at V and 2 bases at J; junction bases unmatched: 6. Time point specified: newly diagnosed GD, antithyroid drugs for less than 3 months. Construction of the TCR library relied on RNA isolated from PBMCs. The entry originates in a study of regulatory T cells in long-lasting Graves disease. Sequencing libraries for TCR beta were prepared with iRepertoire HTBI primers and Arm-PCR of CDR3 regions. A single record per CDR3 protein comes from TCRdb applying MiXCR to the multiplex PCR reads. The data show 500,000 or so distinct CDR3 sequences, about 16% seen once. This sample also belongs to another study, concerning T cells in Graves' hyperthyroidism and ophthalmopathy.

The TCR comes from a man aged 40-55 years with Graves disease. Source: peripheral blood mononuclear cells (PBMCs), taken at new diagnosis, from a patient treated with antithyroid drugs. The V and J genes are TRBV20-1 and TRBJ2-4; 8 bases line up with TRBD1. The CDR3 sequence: CSAGTGASKNIQYF. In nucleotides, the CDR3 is TGCAGTGCCGGGACAGGAGCCTCCAAAAACATTCAGTACTTC.